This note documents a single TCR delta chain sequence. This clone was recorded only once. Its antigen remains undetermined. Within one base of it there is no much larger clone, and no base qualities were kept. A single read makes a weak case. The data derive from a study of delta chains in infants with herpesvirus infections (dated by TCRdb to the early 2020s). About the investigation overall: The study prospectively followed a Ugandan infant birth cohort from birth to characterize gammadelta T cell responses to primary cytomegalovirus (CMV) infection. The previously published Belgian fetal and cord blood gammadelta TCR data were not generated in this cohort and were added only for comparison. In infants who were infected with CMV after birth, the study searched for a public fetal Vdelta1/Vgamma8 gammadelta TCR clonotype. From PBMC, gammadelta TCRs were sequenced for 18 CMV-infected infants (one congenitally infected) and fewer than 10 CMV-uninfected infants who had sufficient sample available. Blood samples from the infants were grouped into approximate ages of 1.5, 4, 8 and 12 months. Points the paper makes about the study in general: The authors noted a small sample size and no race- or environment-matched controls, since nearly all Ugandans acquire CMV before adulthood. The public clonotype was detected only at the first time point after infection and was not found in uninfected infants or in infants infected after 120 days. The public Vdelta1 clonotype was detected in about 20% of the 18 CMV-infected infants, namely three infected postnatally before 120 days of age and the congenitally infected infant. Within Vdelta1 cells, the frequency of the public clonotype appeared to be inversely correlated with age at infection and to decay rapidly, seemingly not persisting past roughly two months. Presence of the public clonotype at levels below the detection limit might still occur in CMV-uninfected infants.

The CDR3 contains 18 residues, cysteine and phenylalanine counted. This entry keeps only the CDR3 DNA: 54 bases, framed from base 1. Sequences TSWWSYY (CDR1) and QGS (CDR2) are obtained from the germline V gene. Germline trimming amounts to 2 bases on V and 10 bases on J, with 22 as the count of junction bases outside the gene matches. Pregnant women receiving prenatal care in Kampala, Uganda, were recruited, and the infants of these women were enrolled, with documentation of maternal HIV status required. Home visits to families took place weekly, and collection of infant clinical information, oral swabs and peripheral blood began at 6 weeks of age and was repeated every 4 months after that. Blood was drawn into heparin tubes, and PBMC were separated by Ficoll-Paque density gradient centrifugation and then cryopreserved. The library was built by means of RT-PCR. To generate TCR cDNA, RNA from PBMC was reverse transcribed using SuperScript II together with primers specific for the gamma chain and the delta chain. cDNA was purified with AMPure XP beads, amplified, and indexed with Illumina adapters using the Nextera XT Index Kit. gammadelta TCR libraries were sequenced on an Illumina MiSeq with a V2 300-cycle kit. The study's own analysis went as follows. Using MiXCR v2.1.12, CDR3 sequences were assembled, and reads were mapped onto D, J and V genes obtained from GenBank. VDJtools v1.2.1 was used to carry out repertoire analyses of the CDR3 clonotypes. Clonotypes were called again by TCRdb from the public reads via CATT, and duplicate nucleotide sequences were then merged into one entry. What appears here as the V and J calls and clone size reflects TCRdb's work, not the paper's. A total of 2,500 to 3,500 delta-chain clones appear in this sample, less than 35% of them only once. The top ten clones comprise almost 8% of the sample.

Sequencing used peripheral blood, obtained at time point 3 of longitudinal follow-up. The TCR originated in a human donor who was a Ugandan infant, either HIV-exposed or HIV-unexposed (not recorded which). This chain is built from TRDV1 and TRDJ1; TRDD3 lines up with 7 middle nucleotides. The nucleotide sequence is TGTGCTCTTGGGGAATTCGGATCTTTCGGTAATTGGGGGAAGGGACTCATCTTT. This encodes CALGEFGSFGNWGKGLIF.